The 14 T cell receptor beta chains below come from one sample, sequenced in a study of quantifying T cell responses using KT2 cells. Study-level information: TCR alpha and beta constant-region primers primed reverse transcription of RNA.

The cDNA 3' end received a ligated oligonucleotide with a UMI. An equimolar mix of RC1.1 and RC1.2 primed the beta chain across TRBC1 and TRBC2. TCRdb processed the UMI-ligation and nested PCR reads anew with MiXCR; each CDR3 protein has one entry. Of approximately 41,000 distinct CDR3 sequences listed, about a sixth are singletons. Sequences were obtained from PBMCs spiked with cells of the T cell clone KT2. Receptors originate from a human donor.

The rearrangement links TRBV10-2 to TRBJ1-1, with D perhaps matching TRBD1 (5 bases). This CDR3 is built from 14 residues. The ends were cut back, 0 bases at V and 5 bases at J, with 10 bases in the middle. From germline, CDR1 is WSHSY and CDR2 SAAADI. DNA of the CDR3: TGCGCCAGCAGTGAGTCTCACCCAGGGACTGAAGCTTTCTTT. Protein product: CASSESHPGTEAFF.

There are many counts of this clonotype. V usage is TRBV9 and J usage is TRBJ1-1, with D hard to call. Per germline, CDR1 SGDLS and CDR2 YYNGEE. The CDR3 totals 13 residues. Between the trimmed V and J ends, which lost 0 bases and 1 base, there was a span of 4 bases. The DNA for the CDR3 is TGTGCCAGCAGCGTAGCGGGGAACACTGAAGCTTTCTTT. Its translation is CASSVAGNTEAFF.

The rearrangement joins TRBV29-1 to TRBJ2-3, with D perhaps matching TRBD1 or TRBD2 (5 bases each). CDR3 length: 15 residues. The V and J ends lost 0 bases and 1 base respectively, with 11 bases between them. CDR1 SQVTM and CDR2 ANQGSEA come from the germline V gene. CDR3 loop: CSVEDRGRGTDTQYF. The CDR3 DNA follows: TGCAGCGTTGAAGATCGGGGACGGGGCACAGATACGCAGTATTTT.

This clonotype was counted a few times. This CDR3 is CASSYNRMNTEAFF. The CDR3 DNA reads TGTGCCAGCAGTTATAACAGGATGAACACTGAAGCTTTCTTT. The chain uses TRBV6-2 or TRBV6-3 and TRBJ1-1; D is possibly TRBD1 (5 bases). From germline, CDR1 is MNHEY and CDR2 SVGEGT. The V and J ends lost 3 bases and 0 bases respectively, with 8 bases between them. The CDR3 contains 14 residues.

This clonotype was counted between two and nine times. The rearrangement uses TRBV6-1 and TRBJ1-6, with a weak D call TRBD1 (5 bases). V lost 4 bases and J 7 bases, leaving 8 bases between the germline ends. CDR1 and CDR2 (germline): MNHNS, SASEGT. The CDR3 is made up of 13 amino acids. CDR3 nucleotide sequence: TGTGCCAGCAGTGGAGGGGAGAATTCACCCCTCCACTTT. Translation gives CASSGGENSPLHF.

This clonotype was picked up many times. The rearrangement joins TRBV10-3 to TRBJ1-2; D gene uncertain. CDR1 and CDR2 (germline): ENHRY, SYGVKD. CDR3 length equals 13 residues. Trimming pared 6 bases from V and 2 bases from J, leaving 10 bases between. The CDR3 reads CAIREITNYGYTF. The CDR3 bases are TGTGCCATCAGGGAAATAACCAACTATGGCTACACCTTC.

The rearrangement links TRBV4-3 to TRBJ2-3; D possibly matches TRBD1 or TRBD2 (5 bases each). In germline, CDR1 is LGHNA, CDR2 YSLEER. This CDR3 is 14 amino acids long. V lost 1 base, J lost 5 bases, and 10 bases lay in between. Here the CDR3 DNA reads TGCGCCAGCAGCCAAGTAGAGGGGCGAGATACGCAGTATTTT. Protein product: CASSQVEGRDTQYF.

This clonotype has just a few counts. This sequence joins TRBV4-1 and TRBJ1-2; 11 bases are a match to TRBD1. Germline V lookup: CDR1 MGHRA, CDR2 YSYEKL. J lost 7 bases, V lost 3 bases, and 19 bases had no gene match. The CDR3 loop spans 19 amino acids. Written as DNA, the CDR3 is TGCGCCAGCAGCCAGCTAGGGGGGACAGGGGGTTTCCTGTTGGGTGGCTACACCTTC. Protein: CASSQLGGTGGFLLGGYTF.

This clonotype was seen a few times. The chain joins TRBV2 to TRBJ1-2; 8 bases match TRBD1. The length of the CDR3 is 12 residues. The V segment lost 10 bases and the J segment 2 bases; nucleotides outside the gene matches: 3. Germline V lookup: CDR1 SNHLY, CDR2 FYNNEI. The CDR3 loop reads CATGQGNYGYTF. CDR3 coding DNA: TGTGCCACTGGACAGGGAAACTATGGCTACACCTTC.

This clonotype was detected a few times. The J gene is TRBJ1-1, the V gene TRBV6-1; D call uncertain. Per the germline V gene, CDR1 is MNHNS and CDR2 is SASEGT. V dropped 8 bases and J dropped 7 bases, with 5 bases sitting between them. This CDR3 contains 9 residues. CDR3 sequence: CASGLEAFF. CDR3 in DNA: TGTGCCAGCGGCCTTGAAGCTTTCTTT.

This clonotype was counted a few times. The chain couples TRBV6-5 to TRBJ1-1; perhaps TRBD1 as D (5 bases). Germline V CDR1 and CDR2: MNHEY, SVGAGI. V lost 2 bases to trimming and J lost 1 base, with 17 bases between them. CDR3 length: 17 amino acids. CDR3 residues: CASSYGRWGRQNTEAFF. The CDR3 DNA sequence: TGTGCCAGCAGTTACGGTAGGTGGGGCAGACAGAACACTGAAGCTTTCTTT.

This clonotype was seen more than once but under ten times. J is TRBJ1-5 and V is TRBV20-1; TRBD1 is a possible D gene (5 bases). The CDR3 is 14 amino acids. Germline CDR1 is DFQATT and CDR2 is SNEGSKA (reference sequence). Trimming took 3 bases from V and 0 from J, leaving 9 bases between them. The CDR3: CSASAGYSNQPQHF. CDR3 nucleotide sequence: TGCAGTGCTAGCGCAGGGTATAGCAATCAGCCCCAGCATTTT.

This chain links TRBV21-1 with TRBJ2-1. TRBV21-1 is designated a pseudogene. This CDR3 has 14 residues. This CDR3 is CASNTESSYNEQFF. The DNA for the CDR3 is TGTGCCAGTAACACAGAGAGCTCCTACAATGAGCAGTTCTTC.

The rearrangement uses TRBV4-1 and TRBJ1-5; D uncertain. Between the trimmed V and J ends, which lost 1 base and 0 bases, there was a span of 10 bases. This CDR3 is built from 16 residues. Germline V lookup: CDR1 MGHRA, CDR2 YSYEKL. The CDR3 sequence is CASSQVRVYSNQPQHF. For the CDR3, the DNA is TGCGCCAGCAGCCAAGTGCGAGTTTATAGCAATCAGCCCCAGCATTTT.